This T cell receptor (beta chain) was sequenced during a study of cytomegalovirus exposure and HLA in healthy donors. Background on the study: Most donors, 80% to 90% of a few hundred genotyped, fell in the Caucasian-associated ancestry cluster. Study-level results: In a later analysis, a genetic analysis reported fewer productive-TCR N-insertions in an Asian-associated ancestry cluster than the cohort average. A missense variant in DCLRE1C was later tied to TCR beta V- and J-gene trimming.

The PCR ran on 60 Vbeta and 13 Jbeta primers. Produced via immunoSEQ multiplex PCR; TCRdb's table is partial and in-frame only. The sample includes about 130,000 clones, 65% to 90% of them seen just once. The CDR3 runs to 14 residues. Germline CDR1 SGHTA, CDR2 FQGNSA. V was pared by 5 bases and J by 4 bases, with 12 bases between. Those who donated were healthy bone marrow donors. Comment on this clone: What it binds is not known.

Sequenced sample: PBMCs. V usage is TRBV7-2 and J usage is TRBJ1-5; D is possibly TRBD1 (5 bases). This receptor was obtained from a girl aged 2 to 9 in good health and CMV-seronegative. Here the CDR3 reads CASSLQGSNQPQHF. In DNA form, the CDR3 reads TGTGCCAGCAGCCTCCAGGGTAGTAATCAGCCCCAGCATTTT.